This TCR beta chain is from a study of a mutant IDH1 vaccine in newly diagnosed glioma. Study details: Following radiotherapy alone, or alongside temozolomide cycles, vaccination was started after an interval of 4-6 weeks. Previous treatment comprised radiotherapy, temozolomide, or both, mostly both.

Comments on this clone: Its cognate antigen is unknown.

The CDR3 length is 15 residues. CDR1 MDHEN and CDR2 SYDVKM come from the germline V gene. Between the trimmed V and J ends, which lost 4 bases and 3 bases, there was a span of 16 bases. Stated time point: week 35, safety follow-up. What each vaccine dose contained was 300 ug of mutant IDH1 20-mer peptide, accompanied by topical imiquimod. Eight vaccine doses were administered to patients at weeks 1, 3, 5, 7, 11, 15, 19 and 23. New WHO grade 3 or 4 IDH1-mutant, ATRX-lost astrocytomas were present in all donors. The table came from immunoSEQ multiplex PCR; TCRdb's copy has only in-frame clones and leaves some out. The table records more than 45,000 clones, more than 75% of them present only once.

The clonotype originates from a woman between 35 and 50 years old with glioma. This sample comprised PBMCs, obtained from a glioma patient whose treatment included an IDH1 peptide vaccine. This chain connects TRBV28 to TRBJ2-7, with D possibly being TRBD1 (6 bases). Written as DNA, the CDR3 is TGTGCCAGCAGTTCACAGTCCGGGACATACTACGAGCAGTACTTC. This codes for CASSSQSGTYYEQYF. The variable domain in full, completed from reference TRBV28 and TRBJ2-7, reads DVKVTQSSRYLVKRTGEKVFLECVQDMDHENMFWYRQDPGLGLRLIYFSYDVKMKEKGDIPEGYSVSREKKERFSLILESASTNQTSMYLCASSSQSGTYYEQYFGPGTRLTVT.